This entry describes one TCR beta chain. The specificity of this receptor is unknown. One base away there is no much larger clone; base qualities are not given. The data belong to a study of blood T cell repertoires in COVID-19 (dated by TCRdb to 2018 to 2020). Looking at the study overall: Samples from collaborators originated in the United States, Italy and Spain and spanned both the acute and convalescent phases of COVID-19. The samples were drawn from two sources: the first 160 participants of the ongoing ImmuneRACE study, and 1,000 to 1,500 subjects contributed by 6 global collaborators. Subjects who had been exposed to COVID-19, were actively infected with it, or had recovered from it provided the deeply sampled blood TCRbeta repertoires that made up the dataset. The prospective study material was composed of cDNA or gDNA derived from T cells, B-cell-depleted T cells, or PBMCs. HLA class I and class II types, where available, came from metadata supplied by the sample provider rather than from assay-based typing. A de-identified subject ID, COVID-19 status, age in years and sex were almost always included in the sample metadata. The repertoires were made available in a free public database intended to serve as a resource for research on the immune response to SARS-CoV-2. What the research found in general, with its limitations: The amount of clinical and demographic metadata varied by source and participant and was provided uncurated.

The collaborating institutions used their own protocols to collect whole blood in K2EDTA tubes. For TCRbeta analysis, collaborators shipped samples in one of three forms: frozen whole blood, isolated PBMCs, or DNA extracted from either of those sample types. Trimming leaves V shorter by 1 base and J shorter by 5 bases, with the junction holding 5 bases beyond the gene matches. From a lookup of the germline V gene, CDR1 and CDR2 are SNHLY and FYNNEI. Reading from cysteine to phenylalanine, the CDR3 counts 15 amino acids. Left in the record is the CDR3 DNA by itself, 45 bases read in frame from the first base. TCRbeta CDR3 regions were amplified from genomic DNA by means of the immunoSEQ Assay, a bias-controlled multiplex PCR. Concerning the study's data processing: The number of nucleated cells in each sample was estimated by amplification of reference gene primers within the assay. Sequence reads were collapsed and filtered to measure the absolute abundance of every unique TCRbeta CDR3 rearrangement. For each sample, productive Simpson clonality was calculated as the square root of Simpson's diversity index across productive rearrangements. TCRdb stores this immuneACCESS table with in-frame sequences only. Part of the clones is absent; in the studies checked, under half of the shortfall reflects unresolved V genes, and no reason is known for the rest. That table is the source of V, J and clone size, and D and trimming were worked out from the DNA. The sample yields a few hundred thousand clones; about 83% were counted once. The ten largest clonotypes hold roughly 1.1% of the sample.

The sequence joins TRBV2 to TRBJ2-7, with TRBD1 matching 10 junction bases. The receptor was derived from a woman aged 50 to 60 with acute or convalescent COVID-19. The sequenced sample consisted of peripheral blood. The sequence in DNA is TGTGCCAGCAGTGAAGAGGGGACAGGGGTCGACGAGCAGTACTTC. It codes for CASSEEGTGVDEQYF. Here the CDR3 is joined to the reference TRBV2 and TRBJ2-7 genes, and the full variable domain is: EPEVTQTPSHQVTQMGQEVILRCVPISNHLYFYWYRQILGQKVEFLVSFYNNEISEKSEIFDDQFSVERPDGSNFTLKIRSTKLEDSAMYFCASSEEGTGVDEQYFGPGTRLTVT.